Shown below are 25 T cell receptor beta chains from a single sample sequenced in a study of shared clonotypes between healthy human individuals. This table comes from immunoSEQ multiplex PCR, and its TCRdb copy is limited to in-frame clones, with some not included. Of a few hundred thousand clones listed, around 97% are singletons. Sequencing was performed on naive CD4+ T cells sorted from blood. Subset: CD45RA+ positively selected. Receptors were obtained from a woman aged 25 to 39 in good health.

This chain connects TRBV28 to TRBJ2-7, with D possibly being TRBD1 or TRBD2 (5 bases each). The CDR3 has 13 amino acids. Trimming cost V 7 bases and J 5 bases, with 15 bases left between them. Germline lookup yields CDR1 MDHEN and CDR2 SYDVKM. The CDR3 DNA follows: TGTGCCAGCAATGGGGGATGGAGTGACGAGCAGTACTTC. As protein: CASNGGWSDEQYF.

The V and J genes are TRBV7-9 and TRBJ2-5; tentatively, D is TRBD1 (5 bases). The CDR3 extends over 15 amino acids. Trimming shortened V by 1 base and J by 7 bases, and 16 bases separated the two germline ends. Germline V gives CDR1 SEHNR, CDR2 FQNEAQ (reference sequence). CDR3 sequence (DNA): TGTGCCAGCAGCTTAGGGGGCGGACCAGCTGGGACCCAGTACTTC. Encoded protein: CASSLGGGPAGTQYF.

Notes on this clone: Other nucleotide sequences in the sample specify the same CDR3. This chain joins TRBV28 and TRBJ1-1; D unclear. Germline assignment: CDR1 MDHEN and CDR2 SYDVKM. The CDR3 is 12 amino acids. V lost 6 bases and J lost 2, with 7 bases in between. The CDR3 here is CASSLVNTEAFF. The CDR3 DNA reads TGTGCCAGCAGCCTCGTAAACACTGAAGCTTTCTTT.

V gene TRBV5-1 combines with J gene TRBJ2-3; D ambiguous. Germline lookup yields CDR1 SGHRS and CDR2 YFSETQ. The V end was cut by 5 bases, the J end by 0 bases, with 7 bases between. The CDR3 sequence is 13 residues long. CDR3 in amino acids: CASRDGSTDTQYF. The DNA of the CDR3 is TGCGCCAGCAGGGACGGAAGCACAGATACGCAGTATTTT.

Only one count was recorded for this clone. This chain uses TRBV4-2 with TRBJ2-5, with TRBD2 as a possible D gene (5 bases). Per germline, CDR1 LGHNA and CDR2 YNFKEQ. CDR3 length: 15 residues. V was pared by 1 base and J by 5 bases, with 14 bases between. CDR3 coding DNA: TGTGCCAGCAGCCAAGTCGACATCCGCGGGGAGACCCAGTACTTC. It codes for CASSQVDIRGETQYF.

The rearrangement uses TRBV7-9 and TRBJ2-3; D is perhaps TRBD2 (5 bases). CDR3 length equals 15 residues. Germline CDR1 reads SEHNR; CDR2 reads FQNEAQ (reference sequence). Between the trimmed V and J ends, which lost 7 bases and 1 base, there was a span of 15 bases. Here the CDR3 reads CASTQNLGGTDTQYF. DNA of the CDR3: TGTGCCAGCACCCAGAATCTCGGGGGCACAGATACGCAGTATTTT.

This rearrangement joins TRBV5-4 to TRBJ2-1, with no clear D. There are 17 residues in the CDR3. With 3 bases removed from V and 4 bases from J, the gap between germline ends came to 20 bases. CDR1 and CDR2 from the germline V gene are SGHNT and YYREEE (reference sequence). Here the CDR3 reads CASSSAPLRQAYNEQFF. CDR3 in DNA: TGTGCCAGCAGCTCCGCCCCGTTGCGGCAAGCTTACAATGAGCAGTTCTTC. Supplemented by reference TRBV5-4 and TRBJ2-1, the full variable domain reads ETGVTQSPTHLIKTRGQQVTLRCSSQSGHNTVSWYQQALGQGPQFIFQYYREEENGRGNFPPRFSGLQFPNYSSELNVNALELDDSALYLCASSSAPLRQAYNEQFFGPGTRLTVL.

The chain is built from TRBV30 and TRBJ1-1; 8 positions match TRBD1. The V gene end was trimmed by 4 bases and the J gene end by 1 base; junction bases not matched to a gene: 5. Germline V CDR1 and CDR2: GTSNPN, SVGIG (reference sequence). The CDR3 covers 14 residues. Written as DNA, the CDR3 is TGTGCCTGGACGGGACAGGCCCCGAACACTGAAGCTTTCTTT. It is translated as CAWTGQAPNTEAFF.

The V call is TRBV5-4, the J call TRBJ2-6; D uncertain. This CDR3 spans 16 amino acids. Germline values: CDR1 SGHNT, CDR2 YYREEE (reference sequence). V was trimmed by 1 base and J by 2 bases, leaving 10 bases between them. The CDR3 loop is CASSLLLQAGANVLTF. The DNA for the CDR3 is TGTGCCAGCAGCTTGTTATTACAAGCTGGGGCCAACGTCCTGACTTTC.

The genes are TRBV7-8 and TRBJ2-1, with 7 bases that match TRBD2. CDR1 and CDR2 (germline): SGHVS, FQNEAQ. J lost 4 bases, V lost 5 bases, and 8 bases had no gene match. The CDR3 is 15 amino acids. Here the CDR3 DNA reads TGTGCCAGCAGCGGTAGAAGGCGGGAGTACAATGAGCAGTTCTTC. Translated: CASSGRRREYNEQFF.

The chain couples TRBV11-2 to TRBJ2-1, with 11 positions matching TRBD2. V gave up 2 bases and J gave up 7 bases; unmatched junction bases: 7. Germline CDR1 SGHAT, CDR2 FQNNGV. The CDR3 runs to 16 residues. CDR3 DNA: TGTGCCAGCAGCTTAATAGCGGGAGGGCGACATAATGAGCAGTTCTTC. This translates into CASSLIAGGRHNEQFF. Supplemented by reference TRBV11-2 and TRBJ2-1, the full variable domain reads EAGVAQSPRYKIIEKRQSVAFWCNPISGHATLYWYQQILGQGPKLLIQFQNNGVVDDSQLPKDRFSAERLKGVDSTLKIQPAKLEDSAVYLCASSLIAGGRHNEQFFGPGTRLTVL.

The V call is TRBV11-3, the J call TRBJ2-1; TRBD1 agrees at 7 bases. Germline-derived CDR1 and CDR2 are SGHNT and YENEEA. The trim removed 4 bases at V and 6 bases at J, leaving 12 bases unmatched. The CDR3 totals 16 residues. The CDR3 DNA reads TGTGCCAGCAGCTCCGATACCGACAGGGATGGCAATGAGCAGTTCTTC. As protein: CASSSDTDRDGNEQFF. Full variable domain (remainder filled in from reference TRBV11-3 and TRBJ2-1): EAGVVQSPRYKIIEKKQPVAFWCNPISGHNTLYWYLQNLGQGPELLIRYENEEAVDDSQLPKDRFSAERLKGVDSTLKIQPAELGDSAVYLCASSSDTDRDGNEQFFGPGTRLTVL.

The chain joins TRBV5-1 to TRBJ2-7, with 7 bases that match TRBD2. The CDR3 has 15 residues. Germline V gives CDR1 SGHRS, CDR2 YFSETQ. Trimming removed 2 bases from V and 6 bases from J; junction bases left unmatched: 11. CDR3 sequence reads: CASSFAGEGFSEQYF. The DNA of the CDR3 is TGCGCCAGCAGCTTCGCGGGAGAGGGGTTTAGCGAGCAGTACTTC.

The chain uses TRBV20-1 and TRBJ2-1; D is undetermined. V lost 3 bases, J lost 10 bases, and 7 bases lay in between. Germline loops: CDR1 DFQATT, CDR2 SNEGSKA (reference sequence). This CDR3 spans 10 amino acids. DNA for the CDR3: TGCAGTGCTAGTGGGGTCGAGCAGTTCTTC. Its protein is CSASGVEQFF.

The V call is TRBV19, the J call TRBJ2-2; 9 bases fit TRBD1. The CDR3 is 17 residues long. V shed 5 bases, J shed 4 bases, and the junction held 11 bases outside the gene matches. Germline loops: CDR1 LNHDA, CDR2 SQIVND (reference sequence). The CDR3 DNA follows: TGTGCCAGTAGTCCTAGTCGCCGGGACAGGGCCACCGGGGAGCTGTTTTTT. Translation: CASSPSRRDRATGELFF. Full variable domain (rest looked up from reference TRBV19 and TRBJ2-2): DGGITQSPKYLFRKEGQNVTLSCEQNLNHDAMYWYRQDPGQGLRLIYYSQIVNDFQKGDIAEGYSVSREKKESFPLTVTSAQKNPTAFYLCASSPSRRDRATGELFFGEGSRLTVL.

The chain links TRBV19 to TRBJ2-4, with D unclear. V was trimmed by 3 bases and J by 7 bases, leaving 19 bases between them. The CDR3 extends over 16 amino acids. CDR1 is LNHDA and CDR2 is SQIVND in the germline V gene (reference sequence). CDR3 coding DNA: TGTGCCAGTAGTATTCCGGGCCGGGCCCTGGTCAACATTCAGTACTTC. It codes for CASSIPGRALVNIQYF.

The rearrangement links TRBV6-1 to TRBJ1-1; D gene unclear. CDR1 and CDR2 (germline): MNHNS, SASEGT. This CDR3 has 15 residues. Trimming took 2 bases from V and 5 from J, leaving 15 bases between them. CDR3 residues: CASSETPLLGTEAFF. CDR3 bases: TGTGCCAGCAGTGAAACCCCTCTTTTGGGGACTGAAGCTTTCTTT.

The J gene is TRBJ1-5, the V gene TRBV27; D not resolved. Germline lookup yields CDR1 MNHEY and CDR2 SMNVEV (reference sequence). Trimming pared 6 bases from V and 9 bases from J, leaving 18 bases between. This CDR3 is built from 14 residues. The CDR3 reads CASSSGPPGRPQHF. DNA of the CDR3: TGTGCCAGCAGCTCGGGCCCTCCCGGTCGGCCCCAGCATTTT.

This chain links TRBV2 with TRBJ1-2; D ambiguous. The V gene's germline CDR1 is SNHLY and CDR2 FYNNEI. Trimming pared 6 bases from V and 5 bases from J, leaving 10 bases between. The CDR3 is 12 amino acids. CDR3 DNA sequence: TGTGCCAGCAGGTTACTCGGATATGGCTACACCTTC. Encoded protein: CASRLLGYGYTF.

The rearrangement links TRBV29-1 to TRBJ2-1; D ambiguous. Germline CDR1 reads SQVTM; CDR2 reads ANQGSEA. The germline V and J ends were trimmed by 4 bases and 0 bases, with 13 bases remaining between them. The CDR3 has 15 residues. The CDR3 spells CSVGVGPSSYNEQFF. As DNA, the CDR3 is TGCAGCGTTGGGGTCGGCCCAAGCTCCTACAATGAGCAGTTCTTC.

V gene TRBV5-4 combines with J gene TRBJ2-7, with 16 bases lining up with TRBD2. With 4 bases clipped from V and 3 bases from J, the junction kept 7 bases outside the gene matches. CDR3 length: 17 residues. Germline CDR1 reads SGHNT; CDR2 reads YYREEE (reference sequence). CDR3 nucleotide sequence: TGTGCCAGCAGCGGGTCGGGACTAGCGGGAGGGGTCTACGAGCAGTACTTC. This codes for CASSGSGLAGGVYEQYF.

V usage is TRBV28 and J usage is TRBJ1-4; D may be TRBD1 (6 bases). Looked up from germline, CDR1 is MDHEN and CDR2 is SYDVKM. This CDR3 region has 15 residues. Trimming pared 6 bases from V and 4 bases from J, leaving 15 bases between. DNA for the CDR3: TGTGCCAGCAGACCTCGTGGGGGACATAATGAAAAACTGTTTTTT. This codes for CASRPRGGHNEKLFF. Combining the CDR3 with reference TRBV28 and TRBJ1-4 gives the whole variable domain DVKVTQSSRYLVKRTGEKVFLECVQDMDHENMFWYRQDPGLGLRLIYFSYDVKMKEKGDIPEGYSVSREKKERFSLILESASTNQTSMYLCASRPRGGHNEKLFFGSGTQLSVL.

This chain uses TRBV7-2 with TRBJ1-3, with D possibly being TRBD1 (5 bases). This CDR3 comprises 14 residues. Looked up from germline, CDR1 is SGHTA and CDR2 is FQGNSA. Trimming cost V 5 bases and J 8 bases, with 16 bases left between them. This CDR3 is CASSTRGTMDTIYF. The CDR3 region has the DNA TGTGCCAGCAGCACGCGCGGGACGATGGACACCATATATTTT. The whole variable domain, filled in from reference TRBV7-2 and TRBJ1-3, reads GAGVSQSPSNKVTEKGKDVELRCDPISGHTALYWYRQSLGQGLEFLIYFQGNSAPDKSGLPSDRFSAERTGGSVSTLTIQRTQQEDSAVYLCASSTRGTMDTIYFGEGSWLTVV.

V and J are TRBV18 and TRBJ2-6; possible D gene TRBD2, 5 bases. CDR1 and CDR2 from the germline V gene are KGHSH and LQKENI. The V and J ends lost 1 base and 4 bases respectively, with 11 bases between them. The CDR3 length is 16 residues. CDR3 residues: CASSPLGGGGANVLTF. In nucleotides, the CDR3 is TGTGCCAGCTCACCACTTGGAGGAGGCGGGGCCAACGTCCTGACTTTC.

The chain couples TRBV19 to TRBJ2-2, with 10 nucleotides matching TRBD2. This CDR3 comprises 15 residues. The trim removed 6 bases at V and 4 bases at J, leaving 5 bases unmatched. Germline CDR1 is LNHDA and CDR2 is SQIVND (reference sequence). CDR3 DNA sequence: TGTGCCAGTAGACTTAGCGGGAGGAGCACCGGGGAGCTGTTTTTT. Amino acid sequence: CASRLSGRSTGELFF.